Shown below are 8 T cell receptor beta chains from a single sample sequenced in a study of neurological immune-mediated disorders. TCRdb re-called the 5' RACE reads with MiXCR, one entry per CDR3 protein. The profile covers roughly 18,000 distinct CDR3 sequences, with around a quarter appearing a single time and 33% taken by the ten largest. The sample taken for sequencing was PBMCs. The receptors come from a man in his forties or fifties with HTLV-1-associated myelopathy (HAM/TSP).

By share of the sample, this clonotype is medium-sized. The gene calls are TRBV5-1 and TRBJ2-1, with a weak D call TRBD1 (6 bases). Germline values: CDR1 SGHRS, CDR2 YFSETQ. The CDR3 covers 14 residues. V was pared by 4 bases and J by 4 bases, with 12 bases between. CDR3 amino acids: CASSPRGAYNEQFF. CDR3 nucleotides: TGCGCCAGCAGCCCCAGGGGCGCTTACAATGAGCAGTTCTTC.

Comments on this clonotype: An end of the junction does not agree with germline; a read error may underlie this. The chain is built from TRBV6-5 and TRBJ2-3; D may be TRBD1 (5 bases). CDR3 length equals 17 residues. CDR1 and CDR2 from the germline V gene are MNHEY and SVGAGI. The CDR3 bases are TGTGCCAGCATTTACGTTTCCAGGGTTGCGGGCACAGATACGCAGTATTTT. Translated, it gives CASIYVSRVAGTDTQYF.

The V gene is TRBV18, the J gene TRBJ1-5, with a possible D match to TRBD1 (6 bases). CDR1 is KGHSH, CDR2 LQKENI, per germline. There are 14 residues in the CDR3. V dropped 6 bases and J dropped 6 bases, with 15 bases sitting between them. CDR3 nucleotides: TGTGCCAGCTCCCAAGGACAGCACGGTCAGCCCCAGCATTTT. This codes for CASSQGQHGQPQHF.

The chain is built from TRBV5-5 and TRBJ1-1; D remains unclear. There are 13 residues in the CDR3. CDR1 and CDR2 (germline): SGHKS, YYEKEE (reference sequence). Trimming removed 4 bases at V and 6 bases at J, with 13 bases between. The CDR3 bases are TGTGCCAGCAGCCTCCTTATCCCGGCTGAAGCTTTCTTT. This codes for CASSLLIPAEAFF.

This clonotype turned up a few times. V usage is TRBV12-3 or TRBV12-4 and J usage is TRBJ1-2, with TRBD1 matching over 9 bases. The CDR3 covers 16 residues. V was pared by 2 bases and J by 5 bases, with 9 bases of the junction left unmatched. The chain's CDR3 is CASSLIQTGGSYGYTF. The CDR3 nucleotides are TGTGCCAGCAGTTTAATTCAAACAGGGGGCTCGTATGGCTACACCTTC.

The chain links TRBV5-1 to TRBJ2-4, with D perhaps assigned TRBD1 or TRBD2 (6 bases each). This CDR3 is 15 amino acids long. V lost 2 bases and J 2 bases, leaving 11 bases between the germline ends. Germline values: CDR1 SGHRS, CDR2 YFSETQ. This CDR3 reads CASSLSGATKNIQYF. The CDR3 coding sequence is TGCGCCAGCAGCTTATCGGGGGCGACCAAAAACATTCAGTACTTC.

V usage is TRBV18 and J usage is TRBJ2-1; D is possibly TRBD1 (6 bases). The CDR3 has 14 residues. Germline CDR1 reads KGHSH; CDR2 reads LQKENI. The V and J ends lost 3 bases and 3 bases respectively, with 9 bases between them. CDR3 amino acids: CASSPQGYYNEQFF. The CDR3 DNA sequence: TGTGCCAGCTCACCGCAGGGGTACTACAATGAGCAGTTCTTC.

The rearrangement joins TRBV7-9 to TRBJ2-1; D unclear. V was trimmed by 6 bases and J by 10 bases, leaving 10 bases between them. The germline V gene encodes CDR1 SEHNR and CDR2 FQNEAQ (reference sequence). The CDR3 has 11 residues. The CDR3 reads CASRNNLEQFF. In nucleotides, the CDR3 is TGTGCCAGCAGGAATAATTTGGAGCAGTTCTTC. Full variable domain (outside the CDR3, taken from reference TRBV7-9 and TRBJ2-1): DTGVSQNPRHKITKRGQNVTFRCDPISEHNRLYWYRQTLGQGPEFLTYFQNEAQLEKSRLLSDRFSAERPKGSFSTLEIQRTEQGDSAMYLCASRNNLEQFFGPGTRLTVL.